The T cell receptor beta chain described here comes from a study of blood T cells in healthy people across ages. RNA extraction gave at least 6 micrograms of total RNA per sample. Then a second PCR, running about 6 to 11 cycles, was carried out with a sample-barcoded 5' primer and a J-beta primer mix. Every cDNA molecule carried a tag from a template-switch adaptor bearing 12 random nucleotides. Using its own MiXCR run on the 5' RACE reads, TCRdb lists one record per CDR3 protein. The sample consists of around 2 million distinct CDR3 sequences, roughly two fifths of them appearing once. The clonotype was recovered from a human donor in good health. Sequencing input: blood.

In DNA form, the CDR3 reads TGCGCCAGCACTCCTGAGGGGACAGAGTATTCACCCCTCCACTTT. This gives the protein CASTPEGTEYSPLHF. The chain recombines TRBV5-1 with TRBJ1-6, with 7 positions matching TRBD1. This CDR3 has 15 residues. Germline V lookup: CDR1 SGHRS, CDR2 YFSETQ. V gave up 6 bases and J gave up 8 bases; unmatched junction bases: 11.